What follows are 13 T cell receptor beta chains derived from one specimen sequenced in a study of blood T cell repertoires in COVID-19. TCRdb keeps only in-frame clones here, not all; method: immunoSEQ multiplex PCR. The top ten hold just under 6.5% of the sample, which has 300,000 to 400,000 clones, 87% seen once. Sequencing was done on a sample of peripheral blood. These TCRs come from a woman aged 50 to 65 with COVID-19, enrolled during active disease.

This rearrangement joins TRBV4-1 to TRBJ2-5; 12 bases match TRBD2. The CDR3 runs 18 residues. Germline-derived CDR1 and CDR2 are MGHRA and YSYEKL. The trim removed 0 bases at V and 5 bases at J, leaving 10 bases unmatched. The CDR3: CASSQDLGLAGGQETQYF. The CDR3 DNA reads as TGCGCCAGCAGCCAAGATCTTGGGCTAGCGGGAGGGCAGGAGACCCAGTACTTC.

The chain carries TRBV24-1 and TRBJ2-7, with 8 bases fitting TRBD2. The CDR3 length is 12 residues. With V trimmed by 12 bases and J by 6 bases, 9 bases remained unmatched. The V gene's germline CDR1 is KGHDR and CDR2 SFDVKD. CDR3 bases: TGTGCCCTTAGCGGGACGGAGAGCGAGCAGTACTTC. Translation gives CALSGTESEQYF.

The V call is TRBV3-1 (or the pseudogene TRBV3-2), the J call TRBJ1-3; TRBD1 is a possible D gene (5 bases). The germline V gene encodes CDR1 LGHDT and CDR2 YNNKEL (reference sequence). V gave up 6 bases and J gave up 1 base, with 13 bases separating them. This CDR3 is built from 15 residues. Here the CDR3 DNA reads TGTGCCAGCAGGGGGGGGAGTCTTTCTGGAAACACCATATATTTT. As protein: CASRGGSLSGNTIYF.

The J gene is TRBJ1-6, the V gene TRBV30; D gene uncertain. The CDR3 consists of 14 residues. V lost 0 bases, J lost 2 bases, and 5 bases lay in between. Germline CDR1 reads GTSNPN; CDR2 reads SVGIG (reference sequence). The CDR3 nucleotides read TGTGCCTGGAGTGTAGCGGCCTATAATTCACCCCTCCACTTT. It encodes CAWSVAAYNSPLHF.

The chain carries TRBV29-1 and TRBJ2-1, with D uncertain. The CDR3 runs 10 residues. V lost 6 bases, J lost 9 bases, and 9 bases lay in between. Germline-derived CDR1 and CDR2 are SQVTM and ANQGSEA. This CDR3 is CSVVRGEQFF. CDR3 nucleotides: TGCAGCGTAGTCCGAGGTGAGCAGTTCTTC.

The V and J genes are TRBV3-1 (or the pseudogene TRBV3-2) and TRBJ2-1, with 11 bases that match TRBD2. CDR3 length equals 16 residues. Looked up from germline, CDR1 is LGHDT and CDR2 is YNNKEL (reference sequence). V gave up 2 bases and J gave up 7 bases; unmatched junction bases: 7. The CDR3 sequence: CASSQRLAGRSNEQFF. In DNA, the CDR3 is TGTGCCAGCAGCCAACGACTAGCGGGACGGTCGAATGAGCAGTTCTTC.

The chain couples TRBV21-1 to TRBJ2-4; TRBD2, the table's D call, was not compared with the DNA. TRBV21-1 is flagged as a pseudogene. The CDR3 length is 22 residues. The CDR3 here is CASSKNPLGGGQEYSAKNIQYF. In DNA form, the CDR3 reads TGTGCCAGCAGCAAAAACCCCTTGGGGGGAGGGCAGGAGTATTCAGCCAAAAACATTCAGTACTTC.

The V call is TRBV3-1 (or the pseudogene TRBV3-2), the J call TRBJ2-1; 14 bases agree with TRBD2. Germline V gene lookup returns CDR1 LGHDT and CDR2 YNNKEL (reference sequence). This CDR3 has 23 residues. J was trimmed by 2 bases and V by 1 base; bases with no gene match: 19. CDR3 sequence: CASSQVGLAGGQAGDRPYNEQFF. In nucleotides, the CDR3 is TGTGCCAGCAGCCAAGTTGGACTAGCGGGAGGCCAGGCAGGAGATAGACCCTACAATGAGCAGTTCTTC.

The chain carries TRBV27 and TRBJ1-2, with 10 bases matching TRBD1. This CDR3 has 14 residues. The germline CDR1 and CDR2 sequences are MNHEY and SMNVEV (reference sequence). J gave up 4 bases and V 3 bases, and 2 bases lay outside the gene matches. The CDR3 DNA reads as TGTGCCAGCAGTTTGGACAGGGGGACCTATGGCTACACCTTC. Its protein is CASSLDRGTYGYTF.

The chain joins TRBV19 to TRBJ1-2; D perhaps matches TRBD1 (6 bases). This CDR3 contains 15 residues. V lost 3 bases and J 7 bases, leaving 18 bases between the germline ends. From germline, CDR1 is LNHDA and CDR2 SQIVND (reference sequence). The CDR3 here is CASSMGDKRTIGYTF. The CDR3 DNA reads TGTGCCAGTAGTATGGGGGACAAAAGGACAATTGGCTACACCTTC.

This clone appeared once. The rearrangement joins TRBV28 to TRBJ2-7; 8 nucleotides line up with TRBD1. The CDR3 runs 14 residues. The V segment lost 6 bases and the J segment 3 bases; nucleotides outside the gene matches: 7. Germline CDR1 is MDHEN and CDR2 is SYDVKM. The CDR3 coding sequence is TGTGCCAGCAGGGCAGGGGGCCCCTTCTACGAGCAGTACTTC. Translation: CASRAGGPFYEQYF.

V gene TRBV4-3 combines with J gene TRBJ1-4; D uncertain. CDR1 and CDR2 from the germline V gene are LGHNA and YSLEER. V shed 0 bases and J shed 7 bases, with 15 bases lying between them. CDR3 length equals 16 residues. The CDR3 DNA sequence: TGCGCCAGCAGCCAAGATCGGCTGAGAGAGGGTGAAAAACTGTTTTTT. Amino acids: CASSQDRLREGEKLFF.

The genes are TRBV29-1 and TRBJ2-3; TRBD2 matches at 7 bases. V trimming: 6 bases; J trimming: 0 bases; junction bases outside the gene matches: 6. Germline CDR1 is SQVTM and CDR2 is ANQGSEA. The CDR3 totals 14 residues. The CDR3 loop reads CSVTSRVSTDTQYF. CDR3 nucleotide sequence: TGCAGCGTGACTAGCCGAGTAAGCACAGATACGCAGTATTTT.